This T cell receptor beta chain was captured by sequencing in a study of T cell clonality in common variable immunodeficiency. Study-wide results and limits: Fewer deletions and N-nucleotide insertions were reportedly seen in common variable immunodeficiency TCR beta sequences.

Some clones are missing from TCRdb's copy, which holds only in-frame ones; the method was immunoSEQ multiplex PCR. There are under 50,000 clones in the sample, none observed a single time. The CDR3 has 13 amino acids. Deletions cut 1 base from V and 5 bases from J, with 8 bases between. The V gene's germline CDR1 is LNHDA and CDR2 SQIVND (reference sequence). This clone was detected ten times or more. Antigen: not known. The CDR3 end is not reached by the read, which stops 3 residues before it; the germline J gene fills it in. The chain is built from TRBV19 and TRBJ2-5; D is uncertain. This receptor was taken from a person aged 18 to 70 in good health. The material sequenced was peripheral blood mononuclear cells. The CDR3 loop reads CASSIVVGETQYF. The sequenced part of the CDR3 DNA is TGTGCCAGTAGTATAGTAGTAGGGGAGACC.